Shown below are 6 T cell receptor beta chains from a single sample sequenced in a study of T cell responses to AZD1222 COVID-19 vaccine. Only in-frame clones appear in the TCRdb table, and some are missing; sequencing was by immunoSEQ multiplex PCR. The sample contains 100,000 to 150,000 clones, approximately 91% of which appear only once. The material was peripheral blood, obtained 28 days after the second AZD1222 dose. The receptors derive from an adult who received the AZD1222 COVID-19 vaccine.

A few counts support this clone. V is TRBV3-1 (or the pseudogene TRBV3-2) and J is TRBJ2-7; 11 nucleotides match TRBD1. There are 16 residues in the CDR3. Germline CDR1 and CDR2: LGHDT and YNNKEL (reference sequence). The junction had 5 bases not matched to a gene; V was cut back by 1 base and J by 3 bases. In DNA form, the CDR3 reads TGTGCCAGCAGCCAAGTTGGCGGGACAGGGGGCTACGAGCAGTACTTC. Amino acids: CASSQVGGTGGYEQYF.

The J gene is TRBJ2-1, the V gene TRBV29-1, with TRBD1 matching over 7 bases. The V segment lost 3 bases and the J segment 0 bases; nucleotides outside the gene matches: 14. This CDR3 region has 18 residues. Germline CDR1 SQVTM, CDR2 ANQGSEA. This CDR3 is CSVDMVYRDRPSYNEQFF. CDR3 coding DNA: TGCAGCGTTGACATGGTTTACCGGGACAGACCCTCCTACAATGAGCAGTTCTTC.

The chain recombines TRBV11-1 with TRBJ2-5, with 12 bases matching TRBD2. Germline trimming cut 8 bases from V and 1 base from J; bases unmatched to any gene: 8. This CDR3 has 16 residues. Germline V CDR1 and CDR2: SGHAT, FQDESV (reference sequence). The CDR3 DNA sequence: TGTGCCAGCCAAACCGGACTAGCGGGATCCCAAGAGACCCAGTACTTC. It translates to CASQTGLAGSQETQYF.

V is TRBV7-6 and J is TRBJ1-4, with no clear D. Per the germline V gene, CDR1 is SGHVS and CDR2 is FNYEAQ. The CDR3 contains 16 residues. V lost 3 bases to trimming and J lost 0 bases, with 11 bases between them. CDR3: CASSLNGLATNEKLFF. As DNA, the CDR3 is TGTGCCAGCAGCTTGAATGGGTTAGCAACTAATGAAAAACTGTTTTTT.

The rearrangement uses TRBV3-1 (or the pseudogene TRBV3-2) and TRBJ1-5; D is unresolved. CDR3 length: 12 residues. V lost 2 bases and J 7 bases, leaving 6 bases between the germline ends. The germline V gene encodes CDR1 LGHDT and CDR2 YNNKEL (reference sequence). In DNA, the CDR3 is TGTGCCAGCAGCCAACCCGGGCAGCCCCAGCATTTT. Translating gives CASSQPGQPQHF.

This chain uses TRBV19 with TRBJ1-5; D might be TRBD1 (5 bases). With 3 bases removed from V and 6 bases from J, the gap between germline ends came to 15 bases. The CDR3 contains 15 residues. CDR1 and CDR2 from the germline V gene are LNHDA and SQIVND (reference sequence). CDR3 in DNA: TGTGCCAGTAGTATGGGGCCCATCTGGAGTCAGCCCCAGCATTTT. Translation gives CASSMGPIWSQPQHF.